These 30 T cell receptor beta chains came from one sample sequenced in a study of graft-versus-host responses after intestinal transplantation (dated by TCRdb to the early 2020s). Receptor amplification or capture employed the immunoSEQ multiplex PCR assay. TCRdb took this table from immuneACCESS and kept in-frame rearrangements with V and J called. Such tables lack part of the clones; where checked against another copy, unresolved V genes explain under half of the gap, and the rest is unexplained. The sample table holds 7,000 to 8,500 clones, of which about nine tenths were seen once. Clones ranked in the top ten supply around 1.5% of the sample. This sample comprised PBMCs, obtained around 31 days after intestinal transplant. These receptors came from a human patient who received an intestinal transplant, so some T cells may come from the graft donor.

The chain recombines TRBV29-1 with TRBJ1-1, with D perhaps matching TRBD1 (6 bases). The CDR3 is made up of 13 amino acids. Deletions cut 7 bases from V and 0 bases from J, with 12 bases between. Germline V gives CDR1 SQVTM, CDR2 ANQGSEA. CDR3 sequence: CSGWGQLNTEAFF. The CDR3 bases are TGCAGCGGATGGGGACAACTGAACACTGAAGCTTTCTTT.

The chain combines TRBV9 with TRBJ1-2; 12 positions agree with TRBD1. V gave up 0 bases and J gave up 7 bases; unmatched junction bases: 1. The CDR3 runs 14 residues. Germline assignment: CDR1 SGDLS and CDR2 YYNGEE. The CDR3 loop is CASSVGDRGPGYTF. The CDR3 DNA reads TGTGCCAGCAGCGTAGGGGACAGGGGGCCTGGCTACACCTTC.

On this clone itself: At one end the junction does not follow the germline gene, possibly because of a read error. The chain uses TRBV5-1 and TRBJ2-1, with D maybe TRBD2 (6 bases). This CDR3 is built from 12 residues. Germline CDR1 SGHRS, CDR2 YFSETQ. CDR3 region: CASSLVQGGRIF. The CDR3 DNA reads as TGCGCCAGCAGCTTGGTCCAGGGAGGAAGAATCTTC. The whole variable domain, filled in from reference TRBV5-1 and TRBJ2-1, reads KAGVTQTPRYLIKTRGQQVTLSCSPISGHRSVSWYQQTPGQGLQFLFEYFSETQRNKGNFPGRFSGRQFSNSRSEMNVSTLELGDSALYLCASSLVQGGRIFGPGTRLTVL.

Here the CDR3 reads CASSLAGGREQYF. The CDR3 DNA reads as TGTGCCAGCAGCTTAGCGGGGGGGCGCGAGCAGTACTTC. The chain combines TRBV11-2 with TRBJ2-7; 8 positions match TRBD2. The CDR3 extends over 13 amino acids. J was trimmed by 6 bases and V by 1 base; bases with no gene match: 2. Germline V gene lookup returns CDR1 SGHAT and CDR2 FQNNGV.

This chain links TRBV25-1 with TRBJ1-5; D gene ambiguous. The CDR3 loop spans 16 amino acids. Per the germline V gene, CDR1 is MGHDK and CDR2 is SYGVNS. The V gene lost 4 bases and the J gene lost 3 bases, with 16 bases spanning the gap. The chain's CDR3 is CASSGSFDTSNQPQHF. Here the CDR3 DNA reads TGTGCCAGCAGTGGCTCATTCGACACTTCCAATCAGCCCCAGCATTTT.

The chain combines TRBV5-8 with TRBJ1-1; maybe TRBD1 (5 bases). The CDR3 spans 17 residues. V lost 0 bases and J 1 base, leaving 16 bases between the germline ends. The germline V gene encodes CDR1 SGHTS and CDR2 YDEGEE. CDR3 nucleotides: TGTGCCAGCAGCTTGGGAGGGGCCCGCCCCAAGAACACTGAAGCTTTCTTT. This sequence encodes CASSLGGARPKNTEAFF.

The chain combines TRBV4-1 with TRBJ1-6; unclear D gene. V lost 1 base and J lost 6, with 16 bases in between. There are 17 residues in the CDR3. Germline-derived CDR1 and CDR2 are MGHRA and YSYEKL. CDR3 sequence reads: CASSQVGSRRGNSPLHF. CDR3 coding DNA: TGCGCCAGCAGCCAAGTCGGCTCCCGCCGGGGTAATTCACCCCTCCACTTT.

This chain's CDR3 is CAVASGGNEQFF. The CDR3 bases are TGTGCCGTCGCTAGCGGGGGTAATGAGCAGTTCTTC. The rearrangement joins TRBV10-3 to TRBJ2-1; 10 nucleotides align to TRBD2. CDR3 length: 12 residues. Germline V gives CDR1 ENHRY, CDR2 SYGVKD. Trimming cost V 11 bases and J 7 bases; bases outside gene matches: 5.

The rearrangement joins TRBV15 to TRBJ2-7; a weak D match, TRBD2 (5 bases). Germline V gene sequence: CDR1 LNHNV, CDR2 YYDKDF (reference sequence). The CDR3 has 14 amino acids. V lost 1 base and J 5 bases, leaving 12 bases between the germline ends. In DNA form, the CDR3 reads TGTGCCACCAGCAGAGGACTCGAGGGAAACGAGCAGTACTTC. Its protein product is CATSRGLEGNEQYF.

In nucleotides, the CDR3 is TGTGCCAGCAGCCCGGGGGACATTTATGGCTACACCTTC. It encodes CASSPGDIYGYTF. The V call is TRBV27, the J call TRBJ1-2, with TRBD1 as a possible D gene (6 bases). The germline CDR1 and CDR2 sequences are MNHEY and SMNVEV (reference sequence). V dropped 6 bases and J dropped 5 bases, with 13 bases sitting between them. This CDR3 is built from 13 residues.

J is TRBJ2-7 and V is TRBV2; D gene uncertain. V lost 3 bases to trimming and J lost 2 bases, with 8 bases between them. Germline loops: CDR1 SNHLY, CDR2 FYNNEI. This CDR3 has 13 residues. The DNA of the CDR3 is TGTGCCAGCAGTGACCGGGTCCCCTACGAGCAGTACTTC. This codes for CASSDRVPYEQYF.

The rearrangement links TRBV14 to TRBJ1-3; D is unclear. Trimming removed 0 bases from V and 4 bases from J, with 4 bases in between. CDR1 SGHDN and CDR2 FVKESK come from the germline V gene. CDR3 length: 13 amino acids. The chain's CDR3 is CASSQDLGNTIYF. In DNA form, the CDR3 reads TGTGCCAGCAGCCAAGATTTGGGAAACACCATATATTTT.

The genes are TRBV9 and TRBJ2-3; D might be TRBD2 (5 bases). Deletions cut 2 bases from V and 4 bases from J, with 14 bases between. CDR3 size: 15 residues. Germline-derived CDR1 and CDR2 are SGDLS and YYNGEE. The CDR3 sequence is CASSVEGTVADTQYF. The CDR3 bases are TGTGCCAGCAGCGTTGAGGGCACGGTAGCAGATACGCAGTATTTT.

The chain couples TRBV2 to TRBJ2-3, with 12 nucleotides matching TRBD2. The CDR3 is 17 residues long. Germline lookup yields CDR1 SNHLY and CDR2 FYNNEI. The V segment lost 5 bases and the J segment 2 bases; nucleotides outside the gene matches: 8. CDR3 in DNA: TGTGCCAGCAGTCCGCAACTAGCGGGGGGATACACAGATACGCAGTATTTT. Its translation is CASSPQLAGGYTDTQYF.

The chain joins TRBV4-1 to TRBJ2-1, with 14 bases fitting TRBD2. The V gene's germline CDR1 is MGHRA and CDR2 YSYEKL. The J segment lost 9 bases and the V segment lost 0 bases, leaving 1 base of the junction unmatched. The CDR3 totals 15 residues. This chain's CDR3 is CASSQEGLAGAEQFF. Written as DNA, the CDR3 is TGCGCCAGCAGCCAAGAGGGACTAGCGGGGGCTGAGCAGTTCTTC.

Worth noting for this clone: The same CDR3 is also encoded by other DNA sequences in this sample. This rearrangement joins TRBV5-1 to TRBJ2-7, with TRBD2 matching 10 bases. Per germline, CDR1 SGHRS and CDR2 YFSETQ. CDR3 length equals 14 residues. V shed 2 bases, J shed 3 bases, and the junction held 2 bases outside the gene matches. CDR3 coding DNA: TGCGCCAGCAGCTTTAGCGGGGGGAACTACGAGCAGTACTTC. This sequence encodes CASSFSGGNYEQYF.

This rearrangement joins TRBV6-4 to TRBJ2-1, with 9 bases lining up with TRBD1. The germline gives CDR1 MRHNA, CDR2 SNTAGT. Unmatched junction bases numbered 5, after V lost 5 bases and J lost 9 bases. The CDR3 consists of 13 residues. The CDR3 region is CASSRTGDFEQFF. The CDR3 bases are TGTGCCAGCAGTAGGACAGGGGATTTTGAGCAGTTCTTC.

V is TRBV4-1 and J is TRBJ1-4; D gene uncertain. Germline CDR1 reads MGHRA; CDR2 reads YSYEKL. There are 14 residues in the CDR3. Trimming took 0 bases from V and 4 from J, leaving 6 bases between them. The CDR3 DNA sequence: TGCGCCAGCAGCCAAGAGATCGTTAATGAAAAACTGTTTTTT. This sequence encodes CASSQEIVNEKLFF.

This chain joins TRBV9 and TRBJ1-2; D is possibly TRBD1 (5 bases). The V end lost 1 base, the J end lost 5 bases, and 15 bases lay between the germline ends. The CDR3 length is 15 residues. From germline, CDR1 is SGDLS and CDR2 YYNGEE. The CDR3, as DNA: TGTGCCAGCAGCGTACAGGGCTCGGGAGTTTATGGCTACACCTTC. This codes for CASSVQGSGVYGYTF.

This rearrangement joins TRBV30 to TRBJ2-6, with 7 bases aligning to TRBD2. Germline V gives CDR1 GTSNPN, CDR2 SVGIG (reference sequence). The junction had 6 bases not matched to a gene; V was cut back by 3 bases and J by 4 bases. The CDR3 is made up of 15 amino acids. The CDR3 region is CAWSPGGVGANVLTF. Here the CDR3 DNA reads TGTGCCTGGAGCCCTGGGGGGGTCGGGGCCAACGTCCTGACTTTC. The complete variable domain, with remaining parts taken from reference TRBV30 and TRBJ2-6, reads SQTIHQWPATLVQPVGSPLSLECTVEGTSNPNLYWYRQAAGRGLQLLFYSVGIGQISSEVPQNLSASRPQDRQFILSSKKLLLSDSGFYLCAWSPGGVGANVLTFGAGSRLTVL.

The chain has TRBV5-1 and TRBJ2-5, with a possible D match to TRBD1 (6 bases). Germline loops: CDR1 SGHRS, CDR2 YFSETQ. This CDR3 comprises 15 residues. V was shortened by 2 bases and J by 0 bases, with 11 bases between the two germline ends. CDR3 nucleotides: TGCGCCAGCAGCTTTAGGGGACACAACCAAGAGACCCAGTACTTC. The encoded protein is CASSFRGHNQETQYF. Full variable domain (outside the CDR3, taken from reference TRBV5-1 and TRBJ2-5): KAGVTQTPRYLIKTRGQQVTLSCSPISGHRSVSWYQQTPGQGLQFLFEYFSETQRNKGNFPGRFSGRQFSNSRSEMNVSTLELGDSALYLCASSFRGHNQETQYFGPGTRLLVL.

J is TRBJ2-7 and V is TRBV15; D ambiguous. The CDR3 length is 14 residues. Germline V gives CDR1 LNHNV, CDR2 YYDKDF (reference sequence). Trimming pared 1 base from V and 0 bases from J, leaving 7 bases between. Written as DNA, the CDR3 is TGTGCCACCAGCAGAGTAGCTCGCTCCTACGAGCAGTACTTC. Translated, it gives CATSRVARSYEQYF.

For this clone: Within the sample, other DNA sequences also encode this same CDR3. The chain couples TRBV5-1 to TRBJ2-7; tentative D call: TRBD2 (6 bases). The V and J ends lost 2 bases and 3 bases respectively, with 12 bases between them. The CDR3 runs 14 residues. Germline CDR1 is SGHRS and CDR2 is YFSETQ. The CDR3 reads CASSFSGGNYEQYF. CDR3 nucleotides: TGCGCCAGCAGCTTTAGTGGGGGGAACTACGAGCAGTACTTC.

The chain couples TRBV4-1 to TRBJ1-3; tentatively, D is TRBD1 (5 bases). Trimming removed 3 bases at V and 3 bases at J, with 18 bases between. The CDR3 loop spans 17 amino acids. From germline, CDR1 is MGHRA and CDR2 YSYEKL. The CDR3 bases are TGCGCCAGCAGCCAGGCCGGTTGGGGCCAGGATGGAAACACCATATATTTT. This codes for CASSQAGWGQDGNTIYF.

The V call is TRBV30, the J call TRBJ1-1, with D unresolved. The germline V gene encodes CDR1 GTSNPN and CDR2 SVGIG (reference sequence). This CDR3 region has 13 residues. The ends were cut back, 4 bases at V and 0 bases at J, with 9 bases in the middle. The chain's CDR3 is CAWTEYLNTEAFF. Written as DNA, the CDR3 is TGTGCCTGGACAGAATATTTGAACACTGAAGCTTTCTTT.

The chain links TRBV12-2 to TRBJ2-3; the D segment call TRBD2 is taken from the table without a DNA check. TRBV12-2 is labeled a pseudogene. This CDR3 contains 12 residues. CDR3 sequence: CASRWGADTQYF. As DNA, the CDR3 is TGTGCAAGTCGCTGGGGGGCAGATACGCAGTATTTT.

The chain joins TRBV2 to TRBJ2-5; no definite D call. Germline CDR1 and CDR2: SNHLY and FYNNEI. With 6 bases removed from V and 1 base from J, the gap between germline ends came to 3 bases. The CDR3 is 11 amino acids. As DNA, the CDR3 is TGTGCCAGCAGCCTCCAAGAGACCCAGTACTTC. This codes for CASSLQETQYF.

The CDR3 region has the DNA TGTGCCAGCAGAGCCGGGACAGGGGGTCATCAGCCCCAGCATTTT. The encoded protein is CASRAGTGGHQPQHF. This chain uses TRBV2 with TRBJ1-5; 11 nucleotides line up with TRBD1. Germline V gives CDR1 SNHLY, CDR2 FYNNEI. The CDR3 is made up of 15 amino acids. J was trimmed by 5 bases and V by 6 bases; bases with no gene match: 6.

The chain carries TRBV29-1 and TRBJ2-1, with 11 positions matching TRBD2. Germline V gives CDR1 SQVTM, CDR2 ANQGSEA. The CDR3 covers 13 residues. V shed 6 bases and J 6 bases; nucleotides not matched to a gene: 4. This CDR3 reads CSVEGLAVNEQFF. As DNA, the CDR3 is TGCAGCGTCGAGGGACTAGCGGTCAATGAGCAGTTCTTC.

The V call is TRBV5-1, the J call TRBJ2-7; D ambiguous. This CDR3 is 11 amino acids long. The V end lost 3 bases, the J end lost 4 bases, and 5 bases lay between the germline ends. Germline V gives CDR1 SGHRS, CDR2 YFSETQ. DNA of the CDR3: TGCGCCAGCAGCTCGACGTACGAGCAGTACTTC. Residues: CASSSTYEQYF.